Listed below are T cell receptor beta chains from one sample, sequenced in a study of cytomegalovirus exposure and HLA in healthy donors. The table came from immunoSEQ multiplex PCR; TCRdb's copy has only in-frame clones and leaves some out. The table lists about 69,000 clones, around 76% of them singletons. Sequenced material: PBMCs. The receptor set was obtained from a man younger than 35 in good health and CMV-seronegative. CDR3s leave out the opening cysteine and the closing phenylalanine or tryptophan.

TRBV5-1	TRBJ2-5	ASSLGARETQY
TRBV5-1	TRBJ1-2	ASSLGQELNGYT
TRBV9	TRBJ2-3	ASSFPGDTQY
TRBV25-1	TRBJ2-2	ASSLRQGTYTTGELF
TRBV27	TRBJ2-3	ASSPRTRAPDTQY
TRBV28	TRBJ1-4	ASSHGSGGHEKLF
TRBV6-4	TRBJ2-4	ASSDGQGNIQY
TRBV5-1	TRBJ2-2	ASSVGQGFGELF
TRBV2	TRBJ1-1	ASILPSVNTEAF
TRBV5-6	TRBJ2-1	ASSFGDSAYNEQF
TRBV6-4	TRBJ2-1	ASSSWGTGRNEQF